Listed below are T cell receptor beta chains from one sample, sequenced in a study of cytomegalovirus exposure and HLA in healthy donors. Measured with immunoSEQ multiplex PCR; TCRdb has only the in-frame clones, and not every one. The profile shows roughly 93,000 clones, roughly three quarters of them singletons. The sequenced material came from PBMCs. These receptors came from a man aged 35-49 years in good health and CMV-seronegative. The CDR3 runs from the conserved cysteine through the conserved F or W. The D gene is left open where the match is weak. Only some rows state a clone size, as once, few, many or a class for expanded clones.

J gene: TRBJ2-7; clone size: NA; V gene: TRBV27; D gene: NA; CDR3 protein: CASSPSPRGSQDEQYF; CDR3 DNA: TGTGCCAGCAGCCCATCCCCCCGGGGGTCTCAGGACGAGCAGTACTTC
J gene: TRBJ2-7; clone size: NA; V gene: TRBV19; D gene: NA; CDR3 protein: CASSIKGAHYEQYF; CDR3 DNA: TGTGCCAGTAGTATAAAGGGAGCGCACTACGAGCAGTACTTC
J gene: TRBJ1-2; clone size: NA; V gene: TRBV5-4; D gene: NA; CDR3 protein: CASKASDTRGTF; CDR3 DNA: TGTGCCAGCAAGGCTTCGGACACAAGAGGAACCTTC
J gene: TRBJ1-5; clone size: NA; V gene: TRBV7-3; D gene: NA; CDR3 protein: CASSRAGDSNQPQHF; CDR3 DNA: TGTGCCAGCAGTCGCGCGGGGGATAGCAATCAGCCCCAGCATTTT
J gene: TRBJ2-5; clone size: NA; V gene: TRBV4-2; D gene: TRBD1; CDR3 protein: CASSHETGGGEIQYF; CDR3 DNA: TGTGCCAGCAGCCACGAGACAGGGGGCGGAGAGATCCAGTACTTC
J gene: TRBJ2-1; clone size: NA; V gene: TRBV10-3; D gene: TRBD2; CDR3 protein: CAMSGTSGGMNEQFF; CDR3 DNA: TGTGCCATGTCAGGGACTAGCGGGGGAATGAATGAGCAGTTCTTC
J gene: TRBJ2-1; clone size: NA; V gene: TRBV7-9; D gene: NA; CDR3 protein: CASSFFLLDSNEQFF; CDR3 DNA: TGTGCCAGCAGCTTTTTTCTTTTGGACAGCAATGAGCAGTTCTTC
J gene: TRBJ2-5; clone size: NA; V gene: TRBV9; D gene: TRBD2; CDR3 protein: CASSSLAGGVETQYF; CDR3 DNA: TGTGCCAGCAGCTCTCTAGCGGGGGGGGTAGAGACCCAGTACTTC
J gene: TRBJ1-3; clone size: NA; V gene: TRBV4-3; D gene: NA; CDR3 protein: CASSQYLPGSGNTVYF; CDR3 DNA: TGCGCCAGCAGCCAATACCTCCCAGGCTCTGGAAACACCGTATATTTT
J gene: TRBJ1-1; clone size: NA; V gene: TRBV5-8; D gene: NA; CDR3 protein: CASSLARDIPRDAEAFF; CDR3 DNA: TGTGCCAGCAGCTTGGCCAGGGACATCCCCAGGGACGCTGAAGCTTTCTTT
J gene: TRBJ1-2; clone size: once; V gene: TRBV7-2; D gene: NA; CDR3 protein: CASSSLSANYGYTF; CDR3 DNA: TGTGCCAGCAGCTCCCTGAGCGCTAACTATGGCTACACCTTC
J gene: TRBJ1-2; clone size: NA; V gene: TRBV11-2; D gene: NA; CDR3 protein: CASSLDRTTYGYTF; CDR3 DNA: TGTGCCAGCAGCTTAGACAGGACAACCTATGGCTACACCTTC
J gene: TRBJ2-1; clone size: NA; V gene: TRBV6-1; D gene: NA; CDR3 protein: CASSEGAAVASYNEQFF; CDR3 DNA: TGTGCCAGCAGTGAGGGGGCCGCGGTGGCCTCCTACAATGAGCAGTTCTTC
J gene: TRBJ2-1; clone size: NA; V gene: TRBV4-3; D gene: TRBD2; CDR3 protein: CASSQDPPAGGYNEQFF; CDR3 DNA: TGCGCCAGCAGCCAAGATCCTCCAGCGGGGGGTTACAATGAGCAGTTCTTC
J gene: TRBJ2-2; clone size: NA; V gene: TRBV7-6; D gene: TRBD2; CDR3 protein: CASSLGLDGTGELFF; CDR3 DNA: TGTGCCAGCAGCCTCGGACTAGATGGCACCGGGGAGCTGTTTTTT
J gene: TRBJ1-5; clone size: NA; V gene: TRBV30; D gene: TRBD1; CDR3 protein: CAWSWTGGHQPQHF; CDR3 DNA: TGTGCCTGGAGTTGGACAGGGGGGCATCAGCCCCAGCATTTT
J gene: TRBJ1-3; clone size: NA; V gene: TRBV18; D gene: NA; CDR3 protein: CASSPNQLSGNTIYF; CDR3 DNA: TGTGCCAGCTCCCCTAACCAACTCTCTGGAAACACCATATATTTT
J gene: TRBJ1-1; clone size: NA; V gene: TRBV5-1; D gene: NA; CDR3 protein: CASSLDRYTEAFF; CDR3 DNA: TGCGCCAGCAGCTTGGACAGATACACTGAAGCTTTCTTT
J gene: TRBJ1-1; clone size: few; V gene: TRBV19; D gene: NA; CDR3 protein: CASSSPRVGVDTEAFF; CDR3 DNA: TGTGCCAGTAGTTCACCCCGGGTAGGAGTGGACACTGAAGCTTTCTTT
J gene: TRBJ2-7; clone size: NA; V gene: TRBV6-5; D gene: TRBD2; CDR3 protein: CASSYRLGGVSYEQYF; CDR3 DNA: TGTGCCAGCAGTTACAGGCTTGGGGGGGTCTCCTACGAGCAGTACTTC
J gene: TRBJ2-7; clone size: NA; V gene: TRBV6-5; D gene: TRBD1; CDR3 protein: CASSYGDSSYEQYF; CDR3 DNA: TGTGCCAGCAGTTACGGGGACAGCTCCTACGAGCAGTACTTC
J gene: TRBJ2-5; clone size: once; V gene: TRBV11-2; D gene: NA; CDR3 protein: CASSLGHRDRETQYF; CDR3 DNA: TGTGCCAGCAGCTTAGGTCACAGGGATCGAGAGACCCAGTACTTC
J gene: TRBJ2-7; clone size: NA; V gene: TRBV5-5; D gene: TRBD1; CDR3 protein: CASSLGQGAVYEQYF; CDR3 DNA: TGTGCCAGCAGCTTGGGACAGGGGGCGGTCTACGAGCAGTACTTC
J gene: TRBJ1-5; clone size: NA; V gene: TRBV5-6; D gene: TRBD1; CDR3 protein: CASSRTGGGNQPRHF; CDR3 DNA: TGTGCCAGCAGCAGGACAGGGGGCGGCAATCAGCCCCGGCATTTT
J gene: TRBJ2-7; clone size: few; V gene: TRBV6-5; D gene: NA; CDR3 protein: CASSYVGGGIYEQYF; CDR3 DNA: TGTGCCAGCAGTTACGTTGGGGGAGGAATCTACGAGCAGTACTTC
J gene: TRBJ2-2; clone size: NA; V gene: TRBV7-2; D gene: NA; CDR3 protein: CASSPDYTGELFF; CDR3 DNA: TGTGCCAGCAGCCCGGACTACACCGGGGAGCTGTTTTTT
J gene: TRBJ1-5; clone size: NA; V gene: TRBV19; D gene: NA; CDR3 protein: CASSIIGNLALQNQPQHF; CDR3 DNA: TGTGCCAGTAGTATAATCGGTAATCTAGCCCTGCAGAATCAGCCCCAGCATTTT
J gene: TRBJ1-4; clone size: NA; V gene: TRBV4-2; D gene: NA; CDR3 protein: CASSQVYREKLFF; CDR3 DNA: TGTGCCAGCAGCCAAGTTTACAGAGAAAAACTGTTTTTT
J gene: TRBJ2-5; clone size: NA; V gene: TRBV5-6; D gene: TRBD2; CDR3 protein: CASSSGGQETQYF; CDR3 DNA: TGTGCCAGCAGCTCCGGGGGGCAAGAGACCCAGTACTTC
J gene: TRBJ2-2; clone size: NA; V gene: TRBV5-4; D gene: NA; CDR3 protein: CASSAVLLSNTGELFF; CDR3 DNA: TGTGCCAGCAGCGCAGTCTTGTTATCGAACACCGGGGAGCTGTTTTTT
J gene: TRBJ2-5; clone size: NA; V gene: TRBV4-3; D gene: NA; CDR3 protein: CASSPIGEQETQYF; CDR3 DNA: TGCGCCAGCAGCCCGATCGGGGAACAAGAGACCCAGTACTTC
J gene: TRBJ1-2; clone size: NA; V gene: TRBV27; D gene: TRBD1; CDR3 protein: CASSPAGTDGYTF; CDR3 DNA: TGTGCCAGCAGTCCCGCCGGGACAGATGGCTACACCTTC
J gene: TRBJ1-1; clone size: NA; V gene: TRBV6-1; D gene: NA; CDR3 protein: CASSPLGVTEAFF; CDR3 DNA: TGTGCCAGCAGTCCCCTTGGAGTCACTGAAGCTTTCTTT
J gene: TRBJ2-1; clone size: NA; V gene: TRBV4-3; D gene: NA; CDR3 protein: CASSQAGRGGLNEQFF; CDR3 DNA: TGCGCCAGCAGCCAAGCGGGGAGGGGGGGCCTCAATGAGCAGTTCTTC
J gene: TRBJ2-3; clone size: NA; V gene: TRBV15; D gene: NA; CDR3 protein: CATSRDRPGSTDTQYF; CDR3 DNA: TGTGCCACCAGCAGAGATCGCCCGGGGAGCACAGATACGCAGTATTTT
J gene: TRBJ1-3; clone size: NA; V gene: TRBV18; D gene: TRBD1; CDR3 protein: CASSPSDRGNGNTIYF; CDR3 DNA: TGTGCCAGCTCACCGTCGGACAGGGGGAATGGAAACACCATATATTTT
J gene: TRBJ2-2; clone size: NA; V gene: TRBV7-3; D gene: TRBD2; CDR3 protein: CASSSGTSGGENTGELFF; CDR3 DNA: TGTGCCAGCAGCTCCGGGACTAGCGGGGGGGAGAACACCGGGGAGCTGTTTTTT
J gene: TRBJ2-3; clone size: NA; V gene: TRBV28; D gene: TRBD2; CDR3 protein: CASSLRRDSGGVYTDTQYF; CDR3 DNA: TGTGCCAGCAGTTTAAGACGGGATAGTGGGGGGGTCTACACAGATACGCAGTATTTT
J gene: TRBJ2-5; clone size: NA; V gene: TRBV11-2; D gene: TRBD1; CDR3 protein: CASSQQGGETQYF; CDR3 DNA: TGTGCCAGCAGCCAACAAGGGGGCGAGACCCAGTACTTC
J gene: TRBJ2-7; clone size: NA; V gene: TRBV18; D gene: NA; CDR3 protein: CASSRAGSPGEQYF; CDR3 DNA: TGTGCCAGCTCTCGCGCAGGCTCACCGGGGGAGCAGTACTTC
J gene: TRBJ2-7; clone size: NA; V gene: TRBV5-1; D gene: TRBD2; CDR3 protein: CASSLVQRGSYEQYF; CDR3 DNA: TGCGCCAGCAGCTTGGTCCAGCGGGGGTCCTACGAGCAGTACTTC
J gene: TRBJ2-5; clone size: NA; V gene: TRBV7-9; D gene: NA; CDR3 protein: CASSPDSQSWTQYF; CDR3 DNA: TGTGCCAGCAGCCCCGACAGTCAAAGCTGGACCCAGTACTTC
J gene: TRBJ2-3; clone size: few; V gene: TRBV4-3; D gene: TRBD2; CDR3 protein: CASSQFQRGITDTQYF; CDR3 DNA: TGCGCCAGCAGCCAATTCCAGCGGGGCATTACAGATACGCAGTATTTT
J gene: TRBJ2-7; clone size: NA; V gene: TRBV5-4; D gene: NA; CDR3 protein: CASSLFGSGGKSSYEQYF; CDR3 DNA: TGTGCCAGCAGCTTATTTGGTTCTGGCGGTAAGAGCTCCTACGAGCAGTACTTC
J gene: TRBJ2-3; clone size: few; V gene: TRBV27; D gene: NA; CDR3 protein: CASRMQVLVTDTQYF; CDR3 DNA: TGTGCCAGCAGAATGCAGGTACTAGTCACAGATACGCAGTATTTT
J gene: TRBJ1-5; clone size: NA; V gene: TRBV5-6; D gene: NA; CDR3 protein: CASSSRGMILGFDQPQHF; CDR3 DNA: TGTGCCAGCAGCTCAAGGGGAATGATATTGGGCTTCGATCAGCCCCAGCATTTT
J gene: TRBJ2-3; clone size: NA; V gene: TRBV4-2; D gene: TRBD2; CDR3 protein: CASSQTSGGGTDTQYF; CDR3 DNA: TGTGCCAGCAGCCAAACTAGCGGGGGGGGCACAGATACGCAGTATTTT
J gene: TRBJ2-3; clone size: NA; V gene: TRBV30; D gene: NA; CDR3 protein: CAWSAPYGGTDTQYF; CDR3 DNA: TGTGCCTGGAGTGCCCCCTATGGGGGGACAGATACGCAGTATTTT
J gene: TRBJ2-7; clone size: NA; V gene: TRBV5-1; D gene: TRBD2; CDR3 protein: CASSGTSFGTYEQYF; CDR3 DNA: TGCGCCAGCAGCGGGACTAGCTTTGGCACCTACGAGCAGTACTTC
J gene: TRBJ2-5; clone size: NA; V gene: TRBV7-3; D gene: NA; CDR3 protein: CASSLTGFGGAETQYF; CDR3 DNA: TGTGCCAGCAGCTTGACCGGGTTCGGTGGGGCAGAGACCCAGTACTTC
J gene: TRBJ1-5; clone size: NA; V gene: TRBV30; D gene: NA; CDR3 protein: CAWSSSGIDQPQHF; CDR3 DNA: TGTGCCTGGAGTTCATCGGGTATCGACCAGCCCCAGCATTTT
J gene: TRBJ1-2; clone size: few; V gene: TRBV7-2; D gene: NA; CDR3 protein: CASSFFQGNGYTF; CDR3 DNA: TGTGCCAGCAGCTTTTTTCAGGGAAATGGCTACACCTTC
J gene: TRBJ1-3; clone size: NA; V gene: TRBV15; D gene: NA; CDR3 protein: CATSRGDKTGNTIYF; CDR3 DNA: TGTGCCACCAGCAGAGGAGATAAGACTGGAAACACCATATATTTT
J gene: TRBJ1-2; clone size: once; V gene: TRBV5-4; D gene: NA; CDR3 protein: CASRLTTGSGYGYTF; CDR3 DNA: TGTGCCAGCAGATTAACAACAGGCTCGGGCTATGGCTACACCTTC
J gene: TRBJ1-5; clone size: NA; V gene: TRBV7-9; D gene: NA; CDR3 protein: CASSSRQVMPNQPQHF; CDR3 DNA: TGTGCCAGCAGTAGTCGACAGGTAATGCCCAATCAGCCCCAGCATTTT
J gene: TRBJ2-2; clone size: NA; V gene: TRBV4-3; D gene: TRBD1; CDR3 protein: CASSQDTQGGNTGELFF; CDR3 DNA: TGCGCCAGCAGCCAAGATACACAGGGGGGGAACACCGGGGAGCTGTTTTTT
J gene: TRBJ1-1; clone size: NA; V gene: TRBV15; D gene: NA; CDR3 protein: CAIRSNGGREAFF; CDR3 DNA: TGTGCCATCAGAAGTAACGGGGGACGTGAAGCTTTCTTT
J gene: TRBJ1-1; clone size: NA; V gene: TRBV27; D gene: NA; CDR3 protein: CASRRGQGEAFF; CDR3 DNA: TGTGCCAGCAGGCGGGGGCAGGGTGAAGCTTTCTTT